The rows below give T cell receptor beta chains drawn from one sample of a study of molecular identifiers for immune sequencing clone quantification. A single record per CDR3 protein comes from TCRdb applying MiXCR to the PCR reads. The table shows under 800,000 distinct CDR3 sequences, with roughly 27% occurring only once. Sequenced: naive CD8+ T cells from blood, with Jurkat cell RNA spiked in. Source of these receptors: a human donor in good health. Some libraries in this study had Jurkat cell RNA spiked in. Each CDR3 is given with its conserved first and last residue. The order of the fields is V gene, J gene, D gene, clone size, CDR3 protein, CDR3 DNA. D genes are given only for firm matches. Expanded clones are given a class, and other clones once, few, many or no size at all.

>TRBV5-6|TRBJ1-2|-|many
CASSPQQSTVFTYGYTF
TGTGCCAGCAGCCCCCAACAGTCGACGGTGTTTACCTATGGCTACACCTTC
>TRBV30|TRBJ2-3|-|many
CAWSPFTDTQYF
TGTGCCTGGAGTCCTTTCACAGATACGCAGTATTTT
>TRBV2|TRBJ2-5|TRBD1|few
CTSRQGGQETQYF
TGTACCAGCAGACAGGGGGGTCAAGAGACCCAGTACTTC
>TRBV15|TRBJ1-6|-|-
CATSRDRGNSPLHF
TGTGCCACCAGCAGAGATCGGGGGAATTCACCCCTCCACTTT
>TRBV20-1|TRBJ2-3|TRBD2|many
CSASKGLAGDTDTQYF
TGCAGTGCTAGCAAGGGACTAGCGGGAGACACAGATACGCAGTATTTT
>TRBV11-2|TRBJ2-1|-|-
CASSLVRGTYNEQFF
TGTGCCAGCAGCTTAGTCAGGGGTACCTACAATGAGCAGTTCTTC
>TRBV24-1|TRBJ2-2|TRBD2|once
CATSDPTNGGTGELFF
TGTGCCACCAGTGATCCAACTAACGGGGGGACCGGGGAGCTGTTTTTT
>TRBV7-2|TRBJ2-7|TRBD2|-
CASSLPPWEGDTYEQYF
TGTGCCAGCAGCTTGCCCCCTTGGGAGGGCGACACCTACGAGCAGTACTTC
>TRBV6-2/TRBV6-3|TRBJ1-1|TRBD1|many
CASSPDRGATEAFF
TGTGCCAGCAGTCCGGACAGGGGGGCCACTGAAGCTTTCTTT
>TRBV4-2|TRBJ2-3|-|many
CASSPYVRREYTDTQYF
TGTGCCAGCAGCCCTTATGTTAGGCGCGAGTATACAGATACGCAGTATTTT
>TRBV5-4|TRBJ2-7|-|few
CASSLQGSAYEQYF
TGTGCCAGCAGCTTGCAGGGGTCAGCCTACGAGCAGTACTTC
>TRBV12-3/TRBV12-4|TRBJ2-1|TRBD2|few
CASSPGPSGYNEQFF
TGTGCCAGCAGTCCCGGGCCTAGCGGCTACAATGAGCAGTTCTTC
>TRBV7-2|TRBJ1-5|-|many
CASSLFPEGNQPQHF
TGTGCCAGCAGCTTATTTCCAGAGGGCAATCAGCCCCAGCATTTT
>TRBV2|TRBJ1-3|-|-
CAILLEGRGNTIYF
TGTGCCATCCTACTTGAGGGTCGAGGAAACACCATATATTTT
>TRBV27|TRBJ2-3|-|-
CASSPWTHGDTQYF
TGTGCCAGCAGTCCGTGGACTCACGGGGATACGCAGTATTTT
>TRBV15|TRBJ1-5|-|-
CATSGEDRANQPQHF
TGTGCCACCAGCGGAGAGGACAGAGCCAATCAGCCCCAGCATTTT
>TRBV3-1|TRBJ2-7|-|few
CASSQFRSAVYEQYF
TGTGCCAGCAGCCAATTCCGCTCAGCGGTCTACGAGCAGTACTTC
>TRBV6-2/TRBV6-3|TRBJ2-7|TRBD1|-
CASSYHTGTGATEQYF
TGTGCCAGCAGTTACCATACCGGGACAGGGGCCACCGAGCAGTACTTC
>TRBV20-1|TRBJ2-3|-|many
CSARVGLVIADTQYF
TGCAGTGCTAGGGTGGGCCTAGTTATCGCAGATACGCAGTATTTT
>TRBV27|TRBJ2-5|TRBD1|many
CASSHGQGGETQYF
TGTGCCAGCAGTCACGGACAGGGTGGAGAGACCCAGTACTTC
>TRBV14|TRBJ2-4|-|many
CASSQFAAGIQYF
TGTGCCAGCAGCCAATTCGCCGCTGGCATTCAGTACTTC
>TRBV10-2|TRBJ2-3|TRBD2|-
CASSESASGGATSDTQYF
TGCGCCAGCAGTGAGTCCGCTAGCGGGGGGGCCACCTCAGATACGCAGTATTTT
>TRBV7-9|TRBJ2-7|-|many
CASSAPQAGEQYF
TGTGCCAGCAGCGCTCCTCAGGCCGGGGAGCAGTACTTC
>TRBV4-3|TRBJ2-2|TRBD2|few
CASSQGFLAGGIGELFF
TGCGCCAGCAGCCAAGGTTTTCTAGCGGGGGGAATCGGGGAGCTGTTTTTT
>TRBV27|TRBJ2-5|-|few
CASSFGVAAETQYF
TGTGCCAGCAGTTTTGGGGTAGCTGCGGAGACCCAGTACTTC
>TRBV7-2|TRBJ2-5|TRBD2|few
CASSLALAGGLETQYF
TGTGCCAGCAGCTTAGCACTAGCGGGGGGGTTGGAGACCCAGTACTTC
>TRBV28|TRBJ2-3|TRBD2|many
CASSSLLAAADTQYF
TGTGCCAGCAGTTCCCTACTAGCGGCAGCAGATACGCAGTATTTT
>TRBV7-9|TRBJ1-4|-|-
CASSSSGVGEKLFF
TGTGCCAGCAGCTCTTCAGGGGTTGGGGAAAAACTGTTTTTT
>TRBV7-8|TRBJ1-5|TRBD1|few
CASSLEGGRMSNQPQHF
TGTGCCAGCAGCTTAGAAGGGGGCAGGATGAGCAATCAGCCCCAGCATTTT
>TRBV2|TRBJ2-7|TRBD2|many
CAGRERPSYEQYF
TGTGCCGGGAGGGAGCGCCCATCCTACGAGCAGTACTTC
>TRBV6-5|TRBJ2-6|TRBD1|few
CASSYGQGAPGANVLTF
TGTGCCAGCAGTTACGGACAGGGGGCGCCCGGGGCCAACGTCCTGACTTTC
>TRBV12-3/TRBV12-4|TRBJ1-3|TRBD1|-
CASSLDRGGENTIYF
TGTGCCAGCAGTTTGGACAGGGGAGGCGAAAACACCATATATTTT
>TRBV9|TRBJ2-7|-|-
CASSVGATYEQYF
TGTGCCAGCAGCGTAGGAGCCACCTACGAGCAGTACTTC
>TRBV7-3|TRBJ1-5|-|many
CASSDGFNQPQHF
TGTGCCAGCAGCGACGGGTTCAATCAGCCCCAGCATTTT
>TRBV9|TRBJ1-1|-|many
CASGAGGGTEAFF
TGTGCCAGCGGGGCCGGGGGAGGCACTGAAGCTTTCTTT
>TRBV6-2/TRBV6-3|TRBJ1-5|-|many
CASSLSGVSQPQHF
TGTGCCAGCAGTCTTTCAGGGGTATCTCAGCCCCAGCATTTT
>TRBV5-1|TRBJ1-1|-|few
CASSLAGLQALVGPEAFF
TGCGCCAGCAGCTTGGCAGGCCTCCAGGCCCTAGTAGGTCCTGAAGCTTTCTTT
>TRBV4-2|TRBJ1-5|-|few
CASSQGATRYDSNQPQHF
TGTGCCAGCAGCCAAGGGGCCACTAGATACGATAGCAATCAGCCCCAGCATTTT